This T cell receptor (beta chain) emerged from a study of T cell responses to AZD1222 COVID-19 vaccine. The CDR3 contains 13 residues. Germline V CDR1 and CDR2: SNHLY, FYNNEI. Deletions cut 3 bases from V and 6 bases from J, with 12 bases between. Using immunoSEQ multiplex PCR, the repertoire was profiled, and TCRdb retains in-frame clones only, with some absent. The data hold about 140,000 clones, with over 90% observed a single time. The chain couples TRBV2 to TRBJ2-7, with a tentative D call TRBD1 (6 bases). Sequences were derived from peripheral blood, sampled 28 days after the second AZD1222 dose. The receptor was isolated from an adult who received the AZD1222 COVID-19 vaccine. CDR3 sequence: CASSEARGVEQYF. The CDR3 nucleotides are TGTGCCAGCAGTGAGGCCAGGGGTGTCGAGCAGTACTTC.